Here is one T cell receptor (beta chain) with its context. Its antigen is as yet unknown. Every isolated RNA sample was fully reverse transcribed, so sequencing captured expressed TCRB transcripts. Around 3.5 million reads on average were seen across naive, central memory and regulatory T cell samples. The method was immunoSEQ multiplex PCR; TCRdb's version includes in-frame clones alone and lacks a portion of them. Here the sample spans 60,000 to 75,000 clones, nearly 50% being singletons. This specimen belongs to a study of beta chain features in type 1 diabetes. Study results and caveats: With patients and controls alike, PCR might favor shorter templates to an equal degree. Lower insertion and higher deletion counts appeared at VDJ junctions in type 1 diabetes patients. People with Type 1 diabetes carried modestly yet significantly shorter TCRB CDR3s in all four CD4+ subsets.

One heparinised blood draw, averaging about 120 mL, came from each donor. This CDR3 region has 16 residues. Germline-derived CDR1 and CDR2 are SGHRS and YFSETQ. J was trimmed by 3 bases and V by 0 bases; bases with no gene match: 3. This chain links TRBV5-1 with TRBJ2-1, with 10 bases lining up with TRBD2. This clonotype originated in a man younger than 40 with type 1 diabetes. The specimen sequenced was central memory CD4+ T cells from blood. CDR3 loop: CASSLAPSGSYNEQFF. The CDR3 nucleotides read TGCGCCAGCAGCTTGGCTCCTAGCGGGAGCTACAATGAGCAGTTCTTC.